The 2 T cell receptor beta chains below come from one sample, sequenced in a study of tumor-infiltrating lymphocytes in primary liver carcinoma. Constant-region priming of roughly 500 ng total RNA yielded TCR beta cDNA. Libraries for TCR beta were built through three nested multiplex PCR rounds, which together made up a slightly modified ARM-PCR procedure. A C-beta reverse primer and TRBV1-TRBV30 forward primers served in each of the first two PCR rounds, at 10 cycles apiece. TCRdb reprocessed the multiplex PCR reads with MiXCR, giving one entry per CDR3 protein. The sample has over 100,000 distinct CDR3 sequences, nearly 70% seen once; the top ten hold more than 7%. Total RNA and DNA came together from approximately 20-30 mg of bulk tissue without cell sorting. Input material: tumor-adjacent normal liver tissue. The source is a woman aged 60-75 years with primary liver carcinoma and hepatitis B virus infection.

About this clonotype: The CDR3 ends on some other residue instead of the conserved phenylalanine or tryptophan, so this is likely a read error. The CDR3 protein is CVSRPRWGRRNNYGYTL. The CDR3 DNA sequence: TGTGTCAGCAGACCAAGGTGGGGCAGACGCAATAACTATGGCTACACCCTC. The chain recombines TRBV11-2 with TRBJ1-2; TRBD1 might be the D (5 bases). Germline V lookup: CDR1 SGHAT, CDR2 FQNNGV. There are 17 residues in the CDR3.

Of note for this clonotype: One junction end disagrees with the germline gene, perhaps due to a read error. V usage is TRBV28 and J usage is TRBJ1-2, with D hard to call. Germline assignment: CDR1 MDHEN and CDR2 SYDVKM. This CDR3 spans 12 amino acids. The CDR3 DNA is TGTGTCAGCGGAAGGAGGTTCCGAGGCTACACCTTC. It translates to CVSGRRFRGYTF.